This T cell receptor beta chain appears in the sequencing data of a study of cytomegalovirus exposure and HLA in healthy donors. Notes on the study in general: Under in vitro conditions, a few CMV-associated chains were confirmed as specific for CMV antigens. TCR beta V- and J-gene trimming, according to a later analysis, was linked to a missense DCLRE1C variant.

PCR used 60 Vbeta primers and 13 Jbeta primers. Using immunoSEQ multiplex PCR, the repertoire was profiled, and TCRdb retains in-frame clones only, with some absent. The data show approximately 140,000 clones, and the top ten clones hold under 2%. As to this clone: Antigen specificity is unknown.

The CDR3 is 16 amino acids. Germline CDR1 SNHLY, CDR2 FYNNEI. Unmatched junction bases numbered 10, after V lost 6 bases and J lost 1 base. This receptor was taken from a woman aged 40 to 55 in good health and CMV-seronegative. Sequenced: PBMCs. The chain uses TRBV2 and TRBJ2-3; 7 bases line up with TRBD1. The CDR3 spells CASSPGQARGTDTQYF. The DNA of the CDR3 is TGTGCCAGCAGCCCCGGACAGGCCAGAGGCACAGATACGCAGTATTTT.